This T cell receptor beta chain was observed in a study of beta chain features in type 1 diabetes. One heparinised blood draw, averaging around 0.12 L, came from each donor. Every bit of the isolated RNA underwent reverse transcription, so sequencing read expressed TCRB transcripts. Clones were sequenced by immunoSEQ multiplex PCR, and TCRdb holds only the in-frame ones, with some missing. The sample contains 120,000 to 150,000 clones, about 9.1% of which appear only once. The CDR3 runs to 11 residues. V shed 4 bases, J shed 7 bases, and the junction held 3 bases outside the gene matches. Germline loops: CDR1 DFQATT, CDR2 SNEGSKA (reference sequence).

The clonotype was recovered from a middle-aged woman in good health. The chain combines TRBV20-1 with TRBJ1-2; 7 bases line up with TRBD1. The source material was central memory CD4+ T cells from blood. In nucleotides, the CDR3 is TGCAGTGCTACCGACAGGGCTGGCTACACCTTC. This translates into CSATDRAGYTF.